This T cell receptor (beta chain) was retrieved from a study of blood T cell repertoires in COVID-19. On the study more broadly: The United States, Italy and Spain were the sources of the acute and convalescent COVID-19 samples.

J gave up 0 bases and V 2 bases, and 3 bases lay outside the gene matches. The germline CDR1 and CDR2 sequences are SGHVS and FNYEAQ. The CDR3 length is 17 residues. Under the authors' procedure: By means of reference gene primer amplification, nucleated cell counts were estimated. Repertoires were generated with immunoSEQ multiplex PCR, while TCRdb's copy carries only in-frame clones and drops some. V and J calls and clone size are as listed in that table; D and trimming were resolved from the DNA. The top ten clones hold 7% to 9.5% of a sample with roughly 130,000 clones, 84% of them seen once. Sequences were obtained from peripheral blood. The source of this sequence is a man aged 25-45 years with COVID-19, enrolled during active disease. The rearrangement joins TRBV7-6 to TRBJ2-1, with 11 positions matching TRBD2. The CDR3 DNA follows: TGTGCCAGCAGCTTATACACTAGCGGGAGCTCCTACAATGAGCAGTTCTTC. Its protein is CASSLYTSGSSYNEQFF.